The TCR beta chain described here comes from a study of beta chain features in type 1 diabetes. Turning to the study itself: The examined sorted cells totaled fewer than 140 million across samples. Broader study findings: The study found moderately but significantly shorter TCRB CDR3s in all four CD4+ subsets of Type 1 diabetes patients. The naive, central memory and Treg TCRB repertoires of patients appeared to be more similar to one another than those of healthy donors.

V was trimmed by 0 bases and J by 3 bases, leaving 6 bases between them. In germline, CDR1 is SGHVS, CDR2 FNYEAQ. The CDR3 is made up of 14 amino acids. Expressed TCRB transcripts got sequenced, as all isolated RNA was reverse transcribed. It was found that naive, central memory and regulatory T cell samples averaged around 3.5 million reads. Using immunoSEQ multiplex PCR, the repertoire was profiled, and TCRdb retains in-frame clones only, with some absent. The sample has about 700,000 clones, 13% seen once. A word on this clone: Its antigen is as yet unknown.

The rearrangement joins TRBV7-6 to TRBJ1-3; D not certain. The TCR was taken from a man aged 18 to 35 with type 1 diabetes. Sequencing was performed on naive CD4+ T cells from blood. CDR3 DNA: TGTGCCAGCAGCTTAGCGCTTGGTGGAAACACCATATATTTT. It specifies CASSLALGGNTIYF.